In its sample, the clone carrying this T cell receptor beta chain was seen a few times. Germline loops: CDR1 SGHKS, CDR2 YYEKEE (reference sequence). This CDR3 has 15 amino acids. V was cut by 0 bases and J by 5 bases, with 14 bases left in between. The source of the sample is a study of T-cell memory formation after mild COVID-19. TCRdb reprocessed the 5' RACE reads via MiXCR and lists one record per CDR3 protein. The data hold around 430,000 distinct CDR3 sequences, with about 16% observed a single time. The chain links TRBV5-5 to TRBJ1-2; D gene unclear. The TCR was taken from a young man who had mild COVID-19 (a few samples of this study predate the infection). Cell type and time point are not known. Sequenced input: PBMCs or a T cell subset sorted from them (not recorded which). This CDR3 reads CASSLGFDMRYGYTF. The CDR3 DNA reads TGTGCCAGCAGCTTGGGTTTCGATATGAGATATGGCTACACCTTC.